This T cell receptor (beta chain) comes out of a study of blood T cell repertoires in COVID-19. The assay was immunoSEQ multiplex PCR, and TCRdb's table has in-frame clones only and misses some. The sample records 150,000 or so clones, about nine tenths being singletons. This clone was counted a single time. Germline values: CDR1 MNHEY, CDR2 SVGAGI. Trimming shortened V by 7 bases and J by 7 bases, and 10 bases separated the two germline ends. The length of the CDR3 is 11 residues. The rearrangement links TRBV6-5 to TRBJ1-2; D is undetermined. The TCR comes from an elderly man with acute or convalescent COVID-19. Sequenced material: peripheral blood. The CDR3 reads CASTEGGGYTF. The CDR3 region has the DNA TGTGCCAGCACCGAAGGCGGTGGCTACACCTTC.